One sample yielded the 24 T cell receptor beta chains listed below, sequenced in a study of identical twins. A single record per CDR3 protein comes from TCRdb applying MiXCR to the 5' RACE reads. This sample has some 600,000 distinct CDR3 sequences; 7.1% occur once, and the top ten carry over 1.5%. The same data also contributed to another study, on yellow fever vaccine responses in identical twins.

Sequencing input: PBMCs. The receptors shown here come from a young woman in good health.

In its sample, this clonotype was seen a few times. The chain links TRBV4-2 to TRBJ2-2, with D possibly TRBD2 on 6 matching bases. The CDR3 consists of 18 residues. Per germline, CDR1 LGHNA and CDR2 YNFKEQ. Trimming left V 2 bases short and J 9 bases short, with 25 bases between. The CDR3 sequence is CASSQRVERLAVQRELFF. CDR3 in DNA: TGTGCCAGCAGCCAAAGAGTTGAACGCTTAGCGGTTCAGAGGGAGCTGTTTTTT.

The J gene is TRBJ2-2, the V gene TRBV27, with 12 nucleotides matching TRBD1. The V and J ends lost 6 bases and 6 bases, in that order; junction bases with no gene match: 5. This CDR3 is built from 15 residues. Germline V gives CDR1 MNHEY, CDR2 SMNVEV (reference sequence). CDR3 coding DNA: TGTGCCAGCAGCGGGACAGGGGGCGCCCCCGGGGAGCTGTTTTTT. It specifies CASSGTGGAPGELFF.

This clonotype was counted a few times. V gene TRBV7-8 combines with J gene TRBJ2-7; TRBD1 aligns across 8 bases. The V gene's germline CDR1 is SGHVS and CDR2 FQNEAQ. The ends lost 1 base at V and 1 base at J; junction bases unmatched: 3. The CDR3 totals 15 residues. The CDR3 coding sequence is TGTGCCAGCAGCTTAGGAAGGGACAGGTCCTACGAGCAGTACTTC. It is translated as CASSLGRDRSYEQYF.

This clonotype was recorded a few times. The genes are TRBV7-2 and TRBJ2-7; D is possibly TRBD2 (6 bases). Deletions cut 3 bases from V and 6 bases from J, with 15 bases between. CDR1 SGHTA and CDR2 FQGNSA come from the germline V gene. The CDR3 length is 14 residues. DNA for the CDR3: TGTGCCAGCAGCTTTGTACTAGCTCTTCGCGAGCAGTACTTC. Amino acid sequence: CASSFVLALREQYF.

This clonotype was observed a handful of times. The V and J genes are TRBV2 and TRBJ2-1; TRBD2 matches 9 bases. The germline V gene has CDR1 SNHLY and CDR2 FYNNEI. Losses at the gene ends were 10 bases for V and 8 bases for J; bases not matched to a gene: 12. This CDR3 has 14 amino acids. As DNA, the CDR3 is TGTGCCACCCGGGCTAGCGGGAAAGTTTATGAGCAGTTCTTC. Translation gives CATRASGKVYEQFF.

This clonotype was picked up a small number of times. The gene calls are TRBV7-2 and TRBJ2-7; TRBD2 matches 8 bases. The CDR3 runs 15 residues. Per the germline V gene, CDR1 is SGHTA and CDR2 is FQGNSA. The trim removed 6 bases at V and 0 bases at J, leaving 7 bases unmatched. CDR3 loop: CASSLSGVSSYEQYV. For the CDR3, the DNA is TGTGCCAGCAGTCTTAGCGGGGTAAGCTCCTACGAGCAGTACGTC.

This chain links TRBV15 with TRBJ2-1; a possible D gene is TRBD2 (6 bases). The CDR3 is made up of 17 amino acids. CDR1 and CDR2 (germline): LNHNV, YYDKDF (reference sequence). V lost 0 bases, J lost 2 bases, and 14 bases lay in between. CDR3 DNA: TGTGCCACCAGCAGAGATCGGGCGGGACGCACCTACAATGAGCAGTTCTTC. Translating gives CATSRDRAGRTYNEQFF.

In this sample, this clonotype turned up many times. The V and J genes are TRBV5-1 and TRBJ2-7; D is unclear. The CDR3 spans 13 residues. Trimming stripped 2 bases from V and 3 bases from J, with 9 bases between. Germline values: CDR1 SGHRS, CDR2 YFSETQ. CDR3 residues: CASSLGSFYEQYF. The CDR3 bases are TGCGCCAGCAGCTTAGGGTCTTTCTACGAGCAGTACTTC.

This clonotype was seen only a few times. The chain employs TRBV28 and TRBJ1-3; no clear D. The CDR3 is 16 amino acids. V was cut by 6 bases and J by 0 bases, with 15 bases left in between. Germline loops: CDR1 MDHEN, CDR2 SYDVKM. The CDR3 DNA follows: TGTGCCAGCAGCCCTACGGGATTACACTCTGGAAACACCATATATTTT. As protein: CASSPTGLHSGNTIYF. Together with reference TRBV28 and TRBJ1-3, the CDR3 gives the full variable domain: DVKVTQSSRYLVKRTGEKVFLECVQDMDHENMFWYRQDPGLGLRLIYFSYDVKMKEKGDIPEGYSVSREKKERFSLILESASTNQTSMYLCASSPTGLHSGNTIYFGEGSWLTVV.

This clonotype was seen at least ten times. The CDR3 nucleotides are TGTGCCAGCAAGCAGGGAAATCAGCCCCAGCATTTT. Translating gives CASKQGNQPQHF. The chain carries TRBV12-3 or TRBV12-4 and TRBJ1-5; a weak D match, TRBD1 (5 bases). V was clipped by 7 bases and J by 4 bases, with 8 bases between them. The CDR3 length is 12 residues.

J is TRBJ2-1 and V is TRBV15; 8 nucleotides match TRBD1. V was pared by 5 bases and J by 6 bases, with 9 bases of the junction left unmatched. The germline V gene encodes CDR1 LNHNV and CDR2 YYDKDF (reference sequence). This CDR3 has 15 residues. CDR3 protein: CATSYPQGASNEQFF. CDR3 nucleotides: TGTGCCACCAGCTATCCTCAGGGGGCGAGCAATGAGCAGTTCTTC.

The chain's CDR3 is CASSLGLIGASNQPQHF. CDR3 sequence (DNA): TGTGCCAGCAGTTTGGGACTTATCGGGGCTAGCAATCAGCCCCAGCATTTT. The V gene is TRBV12-3 or TRBV12-4, the J gene TRBJ1-5, with D possibly matching TRBD1 (5 bases). V dropped 3 bases and J dropped 0 bases, with 15 bases sitting between them. The CDR3 sequence is 17 residues long.

In its sample, this clonotype was seen many times. The CDR3 region is CASSLRGGGEQYV. For the CDR3, the DNA is TGCGCCAGCAGCTTAAGGGGTGGGGGCGAGCAGTACGTC. J is TRBJ2-7 and V is TRBV5-1; either TRBD1 or TRBD2 may fit D (5 bases each). V lost 2 bases to trimming and J lost 6 bases, with 12 bases between them. Germline CDR1 is SGHRS and CDR2 is YFSETQ. The CDR3 runs to 13 residues.

In its sample, this clonotype was seen many times. The chain couples TRBV18 to TRBJ1-2; D ambiguous. The CDR3 runs 13 residues. Germline lookup yields CDR1 KGHSH and CDR2 LQKENI. V dropped 4 bases and J dropped 7 bases, with 13 bases sitting between them. CDR3 sequence: CASSHLSLGGYTF. In nucleotides, the CDR3 is TGTGCCAGCTCACATTTGTCCCTTGGTGGCTACACCTTC. Supplemented by reference TRBV18 and TRBJ1-2, the full variable domain reads NAGVMQNPRHLVRRRGQEARLRCSPMKGHSHVYWYRQLPEEGLKFMVYLQKENIIDESGMPKERFSAEFPKEGPSILRIQQVVRGDSAAYFCASSHLSLGGYTFGSGTRLTVV.

This clonotype was seen repeatedly, ten times or more. V and J are TRBV29-1 and TRBJ2-1, with 10 bases identical to TRBD2. CDR3 length: 14 amino acids. The V and J ends lost 4 bases and 3 bases, in that order; junction bases with no gene match: 3. Per germline, CDR1 SQVTM and CDR2 ANQGSEA. CDR3 nucleotide sequence: TGCAGCGTTGTTGTAGCGGGAGGCTACAATGAGCAGTTCTTC. Translating it yields CSVVVAGGYNEQFF.

This clonotype was detected ten times or more. The J gene is TRBJ2-3, the V gene TRBV3-1, with TRBD2 matching over 13 bases. The CDR3 is 16 amino acids. V dropped 3 bases and J dropped 1; count of bases not matched to a gene: 1. Looked up from germline, CDR1 is LGHDT and CDR2 is YNNKEL (reference sequence). The CDR3 protein is CASSHGLAGGTDTQYF. CDR3 nucleotides: TGTGCCAGCAGCCATGGACTAGCGGGGGGCACAGATACGCAGTATTTT.

The V and J genes are TRBV3-1 and TRBJ2-5, with 7 bases identical to TRBD2. Per the germline V gene, CDR1 is LGHDT and CDR2 is YNNKEL (reference sequence). This CDR3 has 17 amino acids. V dropped 0 bases and J dropped 0; count of bases not matched to a gene: 7. The DNA for the CDR3 is TGTGCCAGCAGCCAAGATGGTCCGCGGGGGAACCAAGAGACCCAGTACTTC. Protein product: CASSQDGPRGNQETQYF.

This clonotype was counted a single time. The V gene is TRBV29-1, the J gene TRBJ2-7, with D perhaps TRBD1 (6 bases). V was pared by 7 bases and J by 0 bases, with 13 bases between. The germline V gene has CDR1 SQVTM and CDR2 ANQGSEA. The CDR3 has 13 amino acids. The CDR3 loop reads CSAGHQSSYEQYF. The CDR3 DNA reads as TGCAGCGCGGGACACCAGAGCTCCTACGAGCAGTACTTC.

The genes are TRBV6-1 and TRBJ2-5; a weak D match, TRBD1 (6 bases). From germline, CDR1 is MNHNS and CDR2 SASEGT. CDR3 length: 14 residues. V dropped 7 bases and J dropped 4 bases, with 16 bases sitting between them. The CDR3 coding sequence is TGTGCCAGCACAACCTCAGGGGCCGGAGAGACCCAGTACTTC. Its protein is CASTTSGAGETQYF.

This clonotype was seen at least ten times. This chain uses TRBV10-3 with TRBJ1-5; TRBD1 aligns across 8 bases. CDR1 and CDR2 (germline): ENHRY, SYGVKD. The CDR3 has 16 residues. The V gene end was trimmed by 10 bases and the J gene end by 5 bases; junction bases not matched to a gene: 16. The CDR3 is CATREELDRADQPQHF. For the CDR3, the DNA is TGTGCCACACGGGAGGAACTGGACAGGGCCGATCAGCCCCAGCATTTT.

CDR3 residues: CASSSPGQPTNTGELFF. The CDR3, as DNA: TGTGCCAGCAGCAGCCCTGGACAGCCGACGAACACCGGGGAGCTGTTTTTT. The rearrangement links TRBV7-9 to TRBJ2-2; possible D gene TRBD1, 6 bases. Trimming removed 5 bases at V and 0 bases at J, with 16 bases between. The CDR3 length is 17 residues. CDR1 is SEHNR, CDR2 FQNEAQ, per germline (reference sequence).

This clonotype was seen a handful of times. This chain joins TRBV29-1 and TRBJ1-2; 8 bases match TRBD1. Germline V lookup: CDR1 SQVTM, CDR2 ANQGSEA. Trimming cost V 3 bases and J 0 bases; bases outside gene matches: 15. The CDR3 totals 18 residues. The CDR3 reads CSVDEGIRTGRTNYGYTF. CDR3 nucleotide sequence: TGCAGCGTTGACGAGGGGATTAGGACAGGGAGAACTAACTATGGCTACACCTTC.

This clonotype was picked up a small number of times. V usage is TRBV29-1 and J usage is TRBJ2-2, with no clear D. Germline values: CDR1 SQVTM, CDR2 ANQGSEA. The CDR3 sequence is 15 residues long. V gave up 3 bases and J gave up 0 bases, with 11 bases separating them. The CDR3 sequence: CSVDGDHANTGELFF. The CDR3 DNA sequence: TGCAGCGTTGATGGGGATCACGCGAACACCGGGGAGCTGTTTTTT.

The V call is TRBV12-3 or TRBV12-4, the J call TRBJ2-1; 7 positions match TRBD1. With V trimmed by 5 bases and J by 7 bases, 14 bases remained unmatched. The CDR3 extends over 16 amino acids. The CDR3 sequence: CASSQPSRTGLNEQFF. For the CDR3, the DNA is TGTGCCAGCAGTCAACCTAGCCGGACAGGATTAAATGAGCAGTTCTTC.